Listed here are 23 T cell receptor beta chains from one sample, sequenced in a study of cytomegalovirus exposure and HLA in healthy donors. PCR amplification relied on 60 Vbeta primers (plus 13 Jbeta primers). TCRdb's copy holds only in-frame clones and misses some; the assay was immunoSEQ multiplex PCR. The sample carries around 61,000 clones, roughly 90% recorded once. The sample consisted of PBMCs. Receptors originate from a man aged 25-45 years in good health and CMV-seropositive.

CDR3 nucleotides: TGTGCCAGTAGTAGGGGGGGGCCGACCACAGAAGCTTTCTTT. Translating gives CASSRGGPTTEAFF. The chain is built from TRBV19 and TRBJ1-1; possibly TRBD1 for D (6 bases). Trimming took off 4 bases at V and 8 bases at J, with 17 bases between the two ends. The germline gives CDR1 LNHDA, CDR2 SQIVND (reference sequence). The CDR3 covers 14 residues.

The rearrangement joins TRBV28 to TRBJ1-2; 8 bases agree with TRBD1. Germline V lookup: CDR1 MDHEN, CDR2 SYDVKM. Losses at the gene ends were 6 bases for V and 2 bases for J; bases not matched to a gene: 5. The CDR3 covers 14 residues. Written as DNA, the CDR3 is TGTGCCAGCAGCGAAAGACAGGGGAACTATGGCTACACCTTC. This gives the protein CASSERQGNYGYTF.

The V call is TRBV19, the J call TRBJ1-1; 8 positions agree with TRBD1. J lost 5 bases, V lost 8 bases, and 7 bases had no gene match. This CDR3 is 13 amino acids long. Germline values: CDR1 LNHDA, CDR2 SQIVND (reference sequence). CDR3 bases: TGTGCCAGTTCTCGACAGGGGAGGACTGAAGCTTTCTTT. It specifies CASSRQGRTEAFF.

V gene TRBV5-1 combines with J gene TRBJ2-2, with TRBD2 matching over 10 bases. CDR3 length equals 15 residues. V lost 4 bases, J lost 5 bases, and 5 bases stayed unmatched. CDR1 is SGHRS and CDR2 is YFSETQ in the germline V gene. CDR3 nucleotides: TGCGCCAGCAGCCCTAGCGGGAGATTTACCGGGGAGCTGTTTTTT. It encodes CASSPSGRFTGELFF.

The J gene is TRBJ2-2, the V gene TRBV5-1, with 7 bases aligning to TRBD2. Trimming took 5 bases from V and 4 from J; bases not matched to a gene: 8. Germline loops: CDR1 SGHRS, CDR2 YFSETQ. The CDR3 is 15 amino acids. The CDR3 sequence is CASRPLAETTGELFF. CDR3 in DNA: TGCGCCAGCAGACCCCTAGCGGAAACCACCGGGGAGCTGTTTTTT.

The chain links TRBV27 to TRBJ2-2; no reliable D call. The CDR3 extends over 13 amino acids. Per germline, CDR1 MNHEY and CDR2 SMNVEV (reference sequence). The V and J ends lost 6 bases and 7 bases respectively, with 12 bases between them. CDR3 in amino acids: CASRVAVHGELFF. The CDR3 bases are TGTGCCAGCAGAGTCGCGGTTCACGGGGAGCTGTTTTTT.

This chain connects TRBV5-1 to TRBJ1-1; D gene uncertain. The V end lost 4 bases, the J end lost 5 bases, and 15 bases lay between the germline ends. CDR3 length equals 14 residues. Germline V CDR1 and CDR2: SGHRS, YFSETQ. CDR3 region: CASSQFGRETEAFF. The CDR3 DNA is TGCGCCAGCAGCCAGTTCGGGCGGGAAACTGAAGCTTTCTTT.

The V call is TRBV25-1, the J call TRBJ2-7; D gene ambiguous. Germline V lookup: CDR1 MGHDK, CDR2 SYGVNS. The V gene lost 6 bases and the J gene lost 6 bases, with 21 bases spanning the gap. The CDR3 is 15 amino acids. This chain's CDR3 is CASSKSGFLEGEQYF. The CDR3 coding sequence is TGTGCCAGCAGCAAGTCCGGGTTCCTGGAAGGCGAGCAGTACTTC.

This chain connects TRBV11-3 to TRBJ2-7; 7 bases match TRBD1. With V trimmed by 10 bases and J by 4 bases, 10 bases remained unmatched. The CDR3 is made up of 13 amino acids. Germline V gene lookup returns CDR1 SGHNT and CDR2 YENEEA. CDR3 nucleotide sequence: TGTGCCACAAAGGGGGACAGTGGATACGAGCAGTACTTC. This encodes CATKGDSGYEQYF.

This chain joins TRBV6-6 and TRBJ2-7, with 9 bases that match TRBD2. The CDR3 is 13 residues long. J was trimmed by 5 bases and V by 6 bases; bases with no gene match: 5. Germline values: CDR1 MNHNY, CDR2 SVGAGI (reference sequence). The CDR3: CASSRTSVDEQYF. The CDR3 DNA is TGTGCCAGCAGCCGGACTAGCGTGGACGAGCAGTACTTC.

This clone was observed a few times. The genes are TRBV6-1 and TRBJ1-2; 7 bases align to TRBD1. J was trimmed by 3 bases and V by 6 bases; bases with no gene match: 4. The germline CDR1 and CDR2 sequences are MNHNS and SASEGT. This CDR3 is built from 13 residues. The chain's CDR3 is CASSYGTDYGYTF. The CDR3 bases are TGTGCCAGCAGCTACGGGACAGACTATGGCTACACCTTC.

The chain carries TRBV27 and TRBJ1-2; 12 bases agree with TRBD1. V trimming: 0 bases; J trimming: 4 bases; junction bases outside the gene matches: 6. This CDR3 region has 17 residues. CDR1 is MNHEY and CDR2 is SMNVEV in the germline V gene (reference sequence). CDR3: CASSLSWDRGLIYGYTF. CDR3 sequence (DNA): TGTGCCAGCAGTTTATCGTGGGACAGGGGGCTTATCTATGGCTACACCTTC.

The V gene is TRBV28, the J gene TRBJ1-1, with unresolved D. Trimming left V 2 bases short and J 2 bases short, with 6 bases between. The CDR3 has 13 residues. Germline V gene lookup returns CDR1 MDHEN and CDR2 SYDVKM. DNA of the CDR3: TGTGCCAGCAGTTTAGACTCTAACACTGAAGCTTTCTTT. Its translation: CASSLDSNTEAFF. Filled out from reference TRBV28 and TRBJ1-1, the complete variable domain reads DVKVTQSSRYLVKRTGEKVFLECVQDMDHENMFWYRQDPGLGLRLIYFSYDVKMKEKGDIPEGYSVSREKKERFSLILESASTNQTSMYLCASSLDSNTEAFFGQGTRLTVV.

This clone occurred a few times. This chain uses TRBV5-1 with TRBJ2-7; 8 bases line up with TRBD2. V shed 2 bases and J 7 bases; nucleotides not matched to a gene: 11. The CDR3 loop spans 15 amino acids. CDR1 is SGHRS, CDR2 YFSETQ, per germline. CDR3 nucleotides: TGCGCCAGCAGCTTCAGCAGTAGCGGGGAGGGAGAGCAGTACTTC. Its translation: CASSFSSSGEGEQYF.

V usage is TRBV9 and J usage is TRBJ2-1; the match to TRBD2 covers 13 bases. V gave up 7 bases and J gave up 8 bases; unmatched junction bases: 3. CDR3 length: 13 residues. Germline CDR1 and CDR2: SGDLS and YYNGEE. The CDR3 spells CASGLAGADEQFF. In DNA form, the CDR3 reads TGTGCCAGCGGACTAGCGGGAGCCGATGAGCAGTTCTTC.

The chain combines TRBV4-1 with TRBJ1-2, with TRBD1 identical over 8 bases. The germline CDR1 and CDR2 sequences are MGHRA and YSYEKL. Losses at the gene ends were 0 bases for V and 5 bases for J; bases not matched to a gene: 11. CDR3 size: 17 residues. The CDR3 protein is CASSQDRGTGPLYGYTF. The CDR3 DNA sequence: TGCGCCAGCAGCCAAGACCGGGGGACAGGTCCGCTTTATGGCTACACCTTC.

This clone was detected only once. This chain uses TRBV5-8 with TRBJ2-6, with D perhaps matching TRBD2 (5 bases). Germline loops: CDR1 SGHTS, CDR2 YDEGEE. The CDR3 loop spans 16 amino acids. Trimming took off 3 bases at V and 0 bases at J, with 10 bases between the two ends. In nucleotides, the CDR3 is TGTGCCAGCAGCTCCGGACTTATCTCTGGGGCCAACGTCCTGACTTTC. Translation gives CASSSGLISGANVLTF.

The chain combines TRBV7-3 with TRBJ2-1; D perhaps matches TRBD1 (6 bases). Trimming left V 5 bases short and J 0 bases short, with 17 bases between. The CDR3 covers 17 residues. From germline, CDR1 is SGHTA and CDR2 FQGTGA. CDR3 protein: CASSPSRDTFSYNEQFF. DNA of the CDR3: TGTGCCAGCAGCCCGTCCCGGGACACCTTCTCCTACAATGAGCAGTTCTTC. Looking up the rest from reference TRBV7-3 and TRBJ2-1 gives the full variable domain: GAGVSQTPSNKVTEKGKYVELRCDPISGHTALYWYRQSLGQGPEFLIYFQGTGAADDSGLPNDRFFAVRPEGSVSTLKIQRTERGDSAVYLCASSPSRDTFSYNEQFFGPGTRLTVL.

This chain connects TRBV6-5 to TRBJ2-1; the D gene is possibly TRBD1 (6 bases). V was trimmed by 6 bases and J by 8 bases, leaving 11 bases between them. The CDR3 spans 12 residues. Per the germline V gene, CDR1 is MNHEY and CDR2 is SVGAGI. The DNA of the CDR3 is TGTGCCAGCAGCCGGACAGCCCATGAGCAGTTCTTC. Residues: CASSRTAHEQFF.

The CDR3 protein is CASSPPGGDRDTDTQYF. CDR3 nucleotide sequence: TGTGCCAGCTCACCCCCCGGAGGGGACAGGGATACAGATACGCAGTATTTT. V is TRBV18 and J is TRBJ2-3, with 9 bases identical to TRBD1. This CDR3 is built from 17 residues. From germline, CDR1 is KGHSH and CDR2 LQKENI. V lost 3 bases and J lost 3; bases outside the gene matches: 10.

The rearrangement links TRBV9 to TRBJ2-3, with a tentative D call TRBD2 (6 bases). Trimming left V 4 bases short and J 1 base short, with 13 bases between. The CDR3 contains 15 residues. CDR1 and CDR2 from the germline V gene are SGDLS and YYNGEE. The CDR3 is CASSPRASGTDTQYF. CDR3 DNA: TGTGCCAGCAGCCCCCGGGCTAGCGGCACAGATACGCAGTATTTT.

The rearrangement links TRBV6-1 to TRBJ2-1; TRBD2 matches at 8 bases. CDR1 is MNHNS, CDR2 SASEGT, per germline. V was pared by 8 bases and J by 7 bases, with 10 bases of the junction left unmatched. The CDR3 extends over 14 amino acids. Here the CDR3 DNA reads TGTGCCAGCGGGAGGGAAATAGCGGGGAATGAGCAGTTCTTC. It encodes CASGREIAGNEQFF.

The rearrangement uses TRBV19 and TRBJ2-7; 12 bases align to TRBD2. This CDR3 has 17 residues. V lost 6 bases, J lost 3 bases, and 12 bases stayed unmatched. From germline, CDR1 is LNHDA and CDR2 SQIVND (reference sequence). The CDR3 region is CASRRLGGLAGNYEQYF. For the CDR3, the DNA is TGTGCCAGTAGGAGGTTGGGAGGACTAGCGGGAAACTACGAGCAGTACTTC.